These T cell receptor beta chains were read from a single sample in a study of early T cells in non-severe SARS-CoV-2 infection. TCRdb re-called the 5' RACE reads through MiXCR, storing one row per CDR3 protein. The sample lists roughly 93,000 distinct CDR3 sequences, approximately 11% occurring once. Sequences were obtained from whole blood. These receptors were collected from an adult who was a healthcare worker with PCR-confirmed SARS-CoV-2 infection or an uninfected control (not recorded which). Each CDR3 is given with its conserved first and last residue. Each record gives: V gene, J gene, D gene, clone size, CDR3 DNA, CDR3 protein. A D gene is named only where the DNA matches it firmly. The size entry is marked missing in some rows and otherwise reads once, few, many or a size class.

TRBV5-6	TRBJ1-2	-	-	TGTGCCAGCAGCGAACAGATACAGTCCCTCAACTATGGCTACACCTTC	CASSEQIQSLNYGYTF
TRBV20-1	TRBJ2-7	TRBD1	many	TGCAGTGCTCAAGACAGGGCCCTCCACGAGCAGTACTTC	CSAQDRALHEQYF
TRBV7-2	TRBJ1-1	-	few	TGTGCCAGCAGCTCGCGAGCCATGAACACTGAAGCTTTCTTT	CASSSRAMNTEAFF
TRBV28	TRBJ2-7	-	many	TGTGCCAGCAGTTCCCCCCGGGGGCGCCTTGCCTACGAGCAGTACTTC	CASSSPRGRLAYEQYF
TRBV6-5	TRBJ1-1	TRBD1	many	TGTGCCAGCAGACGCACAGGGGGCTACACTGAAGCTTTCTTT	CASRRTGGYTEAFF
TRBV2	TRBJ2-1	-	-	TGTGCCAGCAGTCTAGCCCCTAGCTCCTACAATGAGCAGTTCTTC	CASSLAPSSYNEQFF
TRBV7-6	TRBJ2-3	TRBD1	many	TGTGCCAGCAGCTTAACAGGGACAGGGCGAAGCACAGATACGCAGTATTTT	CASSLTGTGRSTDTQYF
TRBV5-1	TRBJ1-1	-	many	TGCGCCAGCAGCTTGGGACCGACGAACACTGAAGCTTTCTTT	CASSLGPTNTEAFF
TRBV7-6	TRBJ1-1	TRBD1	many	TGTGCCAGCAGCTGGCCTGGGCAGGGGGTCGGGGACACTGAAGCTTTCTTT	CASSWPGQGVGDTEAFF
TRBV7-2	TRBJ1-1	-	-	TGTGCCAGCAGCTTTAGGGGGGACCTTCTGAACACTGAAGCTTTCTTT	CASSFRGDLLNTEAFF
TRBV30	TRBJ1-5	TRBD1	-	TGTGCCTGGAGTGCCACAGGGGGCAATCAGCCCCAGCATTTT	CAWSATGGNQPQHF
TRBV6-6	TRBJ1-1	-	many	TGTGCCAGCAGTTACAGGCGCACTGAAGCTTTCTTT	CASSYRRTEAFF
TRBV7-2	TRBJ2-1	-	-	TGTACCAGCCGCTCCTCGAGCTCCTACAATGAGCAGTTCTTC	CTSRSSSSYNEQFF
TRBV10-1	TRBJ2-7	-	-	TGCGCCAGCAGTGACCCGACGGATTCGGGGGAGCAGTACTTC	CASSDPTDSGEQYF
TRBV30	TRBJ1-1	-	many	TGTGCCTCCCACCCTATGAACACTGAAGCTTTCTTT	CASHPMNTEAFF
TRBV5-1	TRBJ1-1	-	few	TGCGCCAGCAGCCGGCTCGGCGATCTGAAAACGAACACTGAAGCTTTCTTT	CASSRLGDLKTNTEAFF
TRBV6-1	TRBJ2-3	TRBD2	-	TGTGCCAGCAGTTCATATCGGGGGGTAAGCACAGATACGCAGTATTTT	CASSSYRGVSTDTQYF
TRBV18	TRBJ2-2	-	many	TGTGCCAGCTCACCAGGTTCCGGAACGAACACCGGGGAGCTGTTTTTT	CASSPGSGTNTGELFF
TRBV28	TRBJ1-2	TRBD1	-	TGTGCCAGCAGTTCTGGGGACAGGAACTATGGCTACACCTTC	CASSSGDRNYGYTF
TRBV13	TRBJ1-5	-	-	TGTGCCAGCAGCTTTTCTCCAGGTAGTAATCAGCCCCAGCATTTT	CASSFSPGSNQPQHF
TRBV7-8	TRBJ1-5	TRBD1	few	TGTGCCAGCAGCTTAGAGGGACAGGGGGTAAGCCAGCCCCAGCATTTT	CASSLEGQGVSQPQHF
TRBV7-3	TRBJ2-7	-	many	TGTGCCAGCAGCCCCTCTAATGACGGATACGAGCAGTACTTC	CASSPSNDGYEQYF
TRBV6-5	TRBJ2-1	-	-	TGTGCCACCGCTCAGGGGATCAATGAGCAGTTCTTC	CATAQGINEQFF
TRBV20-1	TRBJ1-4	TRBD1	many	TGCAGTGCTGTAGACAGGGGGCTCGGTGAAAAACTGTTTTTT	CSAVDRGLGEKLFF
TRBV18	TRBJ2-7	TRBD2	few	TGTGCCAGCTCACCAGAAGGCGGGAGTTTGTCCTACGAGCAGTACTTC	CASSPEGGSLSYEQYF
TRBV7-2	TRBJ2-7	-	few	TGTGCCAGCAGCCCCGACCTCGGCGAGCAGTACTTC	CASSPDLGEQYF
TRBV2	TRBJ1-6	-	few	TGTGCCAGCAGTGAAGAGTATGGCGGCAGCGACAATTCACCCCTCCACTTT	CASSEEYGGSDNSPLHF
TRBV20-1	TRBJ2-3	TRBD2	few	TGCAGTGCTCAGACTAGCGGGAGGACAGATACGCAGTATTTT	CSAQTSGRTDTQYF
TRBV20-1	TRBJ2-4	TRBD2	many	TGCAGTGCTCGGGCTAGCGGGAGGGCCGCGGTTCGCTTC	CSARASGRAAVRF
TRBV18	TRBJ1-6	-	many	TGTGCCAGCTCCCCGACCGGGGGTAATTCACCCCTCCACTTT	CASSPTGGNSPLHF
TRBV7-9	TRBJ2-7	-	few	TGTGCCAGCAGCCCCCGAGGGGGAGGATCCTACGAGCAGTACTTC	CASSPRGGGSYEQYF
TRBV11-2	TRBJ1-1	-	-	TGTGCCAGCAGCTTAGGGGCAGGCCAGAACACTGAAGCTTTCTTT	CASSLGAGQNTEAFF
TRBV28	TRBJ1-2	TRBD1	few	TGTGCCAGCAGGAGGGACAGGGGGGGTTATGGCTACACCTTC	CASRRDRGGYGYTF
TRBV6-1	TRBJ2-3	TRBD2	-	TGTGCCAGCAGTGAAGGGACTAGCGGGGCAGATACGCAGTATTTT	CASSEGTSGADTQYF
TRBV7-9	TRBJ2-3	-	few	TGTGCCAGCAGCACCTCCAACACAGATACGCAGTATTTT	CASSTSNTDTQYF
TRBV3-1	TRBJ2-5	TRBD2	-	TGTGCCAGCAGCCAAGATCACAGCGGGGGTTACCAAGAGACCCAGTACTTC	CASSQDHSGGYQETQYF
TRBV7-8	TRBJ1-1	-	few	TGTGCCAGCAGCTTCCGCGGCTTGGGGGAAGAAGCTTTCTTT	CASSFRGLGEEAFF
TRBV7-2	TRBJ1-5	-	many	TGTGCCAGCAGCGTACTTGGCCGAAGACAGCCCCAGCATTTT	CASSVLGRRQPQHF
TRBV7-2	TRBJ2-7	TRBD2	-	TGTGCCAGCAGCTTAGGCGGGGGGCTTGCTGTCGAGCAGTACTTC	CASSLGGGLAVEQYF
TRBV18	TRBJ2-7	TRBD1	few	TGTGCCAGCTCTTCGGACAGGGTTTCCTACGAGCAGTACTTC	CASSSDRVSYEQYF
TRBV10-1	TRBJ1-1	-	few	TGCGCCACATCAGGCGAGGGGATGAACACTGAAGCTTTCTTT	CATSGEGMNTEAFF
TRBV7-9	TRBJ2-1	-	-	TGTGCCAGCAGCTTACTCCTAGTTAATGAGCAGTTCTTC	CASSLLLVNEQFF
TRBV21-1	TRBJ2-7	-	-	TGTGCCAGCAGCACCCGACACCGCGAGCAGTACTTC	CASSTRHREQYF
TRBV20-1	TRBJ2-7	-	few	TGCAGTGCTAGGAGTAGCGGCGACGAGCAGTACTTC	CSARSSGDEQYF
TRBV7-6	TRBJ1-4	-	many	TGTGCCAGCAGCTTACAGGCAACTAATGAAAAACTGTTTTTT	CASSLQATNEKLFF
TRBV7-9	TRBJ2-3	-	many	TGTGCCAGCAGCTTAGGGAGTGCAGATACGCAGTATTTT	CASSLGSADTQYF
TRBV7-2	TRBJ2-1	-	many	TGTGCCAGCAGCTTAGGCTCCCCCGGGGAGCAGTTCTTC	CASSLGSPGEQFF
TRBV12-3/TRBV12-4	TRBJ2-1	-	many	TGTGCCAGCAGCGATTCCTATCTTCACAATGAGCAGTTCTTC	CASSDSYLHNEQFF
TRBV29-1	TRBJ2-2	TRBD1	many	TGCAGCGTCGTATTACAGGGGGTCGGCGGGGAGCTGTTTTTT	CSVVLQGVGGELFF
TRBV7-9	TRBJ1-1	-	many	TGTGCCAGCAGCTTGCTCCCTTTAAAGTGGACTGAAGCTTTCTTT	CASSLLPLKWTEAFF
TRBV27	TRBJ1-1	TRBD1	few	TGTGCCAGCAGTTCTCATCCAGGGGGCGGAAACACTGAAGCTTTCTTT	CASSSHPGGGNTEAFF
TRBV20-1	TRBJ2-4	TRBD1	-	TGCAGTGCTAATCCCGGGACAGGGGAGGGCATTCAGTACTTC	CSANPGTGEGIQYF
TRBV28	TRBJ1-6	-	-	TGTGCCAGCAGTCTGGTTAGTGCACCCCTCCACTTT	CASSLVSAPLHF
TRBV20-1	TRBJ2-7	-	many	TGCAGTGCTAGTCCGACGATCTACGAGCAGTACTTC	CSASPTIYEQYF
TRBV7-9	TRBJ1-1	-	-	TGTGCCAGCAGCTTAGAGCGTAAGACCGCTGAAGCTTTCTTT	CASSLERKTAEAFF
TRBV7-3	TRBJ2-5	TRBD1	-	TGTGCCAGCAGCACCGACAGGGGCGAGACCCAGTACTTC	CASSTDRGETQYF
TRBV7-8	TRBJ2-3	TRBD2	-	TGTGCCAGCAGCTTATTAGAGCGGGGGCCGGCGGATACGCAGTATTTT	CASSLLERGPADTQYF
TRBV12-3/TRBV12-4	TRBJ1-2	-	few	TGTGCCAGCAATGGACCCGGCCAGAACTATGGCTACACCTTC	CASNGPGQNYGYTF
TRBV18	TRBJ1-1	-	few	TGTGCCAGCTCACCACCGTCAACCCCCGGGAGGCTGAACACTGAAGCTTTCTTT	CASSPPSTPGRLNTEAFF
TRBV3-1	TRBJ2-5	-	-	TGTGCCAGCAGCCAGGGGGAGTCGTACCAAGAGACCCAGTACTTC	CASSQGESYQETQYF